This T cell receptor beta chain comes out of a study of blood T cell repertoires in COVID-19. Trimming removed 4 bases at V and 1 base at J, with 13 bases between. The germline V gene encodes CDR1 PRHDT and CDR2 FYEKMQ (reference sequence). The CDR3 sequence is 15 residues long. Original analysis: Estimated nucleated cell counts came from reference gene primer amplification. Assay used: immunoSEQ multiplex PCR; TCRdb lists only in-frame clones, some missing. The V and J calls and clone size are taken from that table; D and trimming were inferred from the DNA. The table records about 73,000 clones, 82% of them present only once.

The origin of this receptor is a woman aged 55-69 years with acute or convalescent COVID-19. The chain carries TRBV13 and TRBJ1-1; the D gene is possibly TRBD1 (6 bases). What was sequenced was peripheral blood. CDR3 nucleotides: TGTGCCAGCAGCTCCTTAGGCAGGGGGAACACTGAAGCTTTCTTT. Translation gives CASSSLGRGNTEAFF.